The 29 T cell receptor beta chains presented below share a single source sample, sequenced in a study of OX40 agonist ivuxolimab in advanced cancers. Generated by immunoSEQ multiplex PCR, the TCRdb table keeps only in-frame clones and is missing some. The sample holds approximately 74,000 clones; 80% to 95% are singletons and the top ten take around 0.29%. The sample in question was CD4+ or CD8+ T cells sorted from blood, obtained in a trial of the OX40 agonist ivuxolimab. The receptors originated from an adult with an advanced solid tumor such as melanoma, head and neck, liver or kidney cancer.

The V call is TRBV11-3, the J call TRBJ2-4; D is perhaps TRBD1 (6 bases). Germline V CDR1 and CDR2: SGHNT, YENEEA. CDR3 length: 13 residues. V was clipped by 5 bases and J by 6 bases, with 11 bases between them. CDR3 loop: CASSQGQTNIQYF. The CDR3 DNA reads TGTGCCAGCAGCCAAGGACAGACAAACATTCAGTACTTC.

The chain has TRBV10-3 and TRBJ2-2, with 9 bases matching TRBD1. This CDR3 has 15 residues. V dropped 8 bases and J dropped 3; count of bases not matched to a gene: 7. Per the germline V gene, CDR1 is ENHRY and CDR2 is SYGVKD. The CDR3 sequence: CAIQRRTGDTGELFF. In DNA, the CDR3 is TGTGCCATCCAACGCAGGACAGGGGACACCGGGGAGCTGTTTTTT.

The chain recombines TRBV5-4 with TRBJ2-2; a weak D match, TRBD2 (5 bases). The CDR3 runs to 15 residues. The V gene lost 0 bases and the J gene lost 4 bases, with 10 bases spanning the gap. In germline, CDR1 is SGHNT, CDR2 YYREEE (reference sequence). The CDR3 protein is CASSLGTGVTGELFF. CDR3 bases: TGTGCCAGCAGCTTGGGTACCGGGGTCACCGGGGAGCTGTTTTTT.

V and J are TRBV10-3 and TRBJ1-2; D call uncertain. The CDR3 is made up of 13 amino acids. Trimming took 8 bases from V and 0 from J, leaving 10 bases between them. The germline gives CDR1 ENHRY, CDR2 SYGVKD. The CDR3 nucleotides are TGTGCCATCTCGCAGGCCCCTAACTATGGCTACACCTTC. Translated, it gives CAISQAPNYGYTF.

The chain is built from TRBV9 and TRBJ1-3, with a weak D call TRBD1 (6 bases). CDR1 and CDR2 from the germline V gene are SGDLS and YYNGEE. This CDR3 is built from 16 residues. V dropped 0 bases and J dropped 4 bases, with 14 bases sitting between them. CDR3 amino acids: CASSVDSGTTGNTIYF. CDR3 nucleotide sequence: TGTGCCAGCAGCGTAGACTCTGGGACAACAGGAAACACCATATATTTT.

V and J are TRBV4-3 and TRBJ2-3, with D perhaps TRBD1 or TRBD2 (6 bases each). The CDR3 runs 17 residues. The V gene lost 3 bases and the J gene lost 4 bases, with 20 bases spanning the gap. The germline V gene has CDR1 LGHNA and CDR2 YSLEER. The CDR3 protein is CASSQYGGARGADTQYF. For the CDR3, the DNA is TGCGCCAGCAGCCAGTATGGAGGGGCTAGGGGGGCAGATACGCAGTATTTT.

The chain joins TRBV30 to TRBJ2-1; TRBD2 matches 7 bases. Trimming cost V 0 bases and J 1 base; bases outside gene matches: 9. Germline V gene sequence: CDR1 GTSNPN, CDR2 SVGIG (reference sequence). CDR3 length equals 17 residues. CDR3 residues: CAWSVLGGGVSYNEQFF. CDR3 DNA sequence: TGTGCCTGGAGTGTACTTGGCGGGGGTGTGTCCTACAATGAGCAGTTCTTC.

V and J are TRBV30 and TRBJ2-6, with D possibly matching TRBD1 (6 bases). The CDR3 sequence is 15 residues long. CDR1 is GTSNPN, CDR2 SVGIG, per germline (reference sequence). V was shortened by 4 bases and J by 1 base, with 11 bases between the two germline ends. The CDR3 nucleotides are TGTGCCTGGACCCCAACAGGGTCTGGGGCCAACGTCCTGACTTTC. Protein: CAWTPTGSGANVLTF.

The chain links TRBV9 to TRBJ2-3; 12 bases align to TRBD1. Germline CDR1 and CDR2: SGDLS and YYNGEE. With V trimmed by 4 bases and J by 1 base, 7 bases remained unmatched. The CDR3 runs to 17 residues. The CDR3: CASSTGTGGAGTDTQYF. The CDR3 DNA follows: TGTGCCAGCAGCACCGGGACAGGGGGCGCGGGCACAGATACGCAGTATTTT.

The J gene is TRBJ2-2, the V gene TRBV10-3; the D call may be TRBD1 or TRBD2 (5 bases each). V shed 0 bases and J shed 13 bases, with 18 bases lying between them. CDR3 length: 15 residues. The V gene's germline CDR1 is ENHRY and CDR2 SYGVKD. CDR3 bases: TGTGCCATCAGTGAGTCTATGATTGGGACCGAGGGGCTGTTTTTT. Protein sequence: CAISESMIGTEGLFF.

This chain joins TRBV5-4 and TRBJ2-7; 8 bases agree with TRBD1. Germline V gives CDR1 SGHNT, CDR2 YYREEE (reference sequence). J gave up 4 bases and V 4 bases, and 7 bases lay outside the gene matches. The CDR3 has 14 residues. The CDR3 nucleotides are TGTGCCAGCAGCCCTTCGACAGGGGTGTACGAGCAGTACTTC. Protein product: CASSPSTGVYEQYF.

The V and J genes are TRBV4-3 and TRBJ2-1; D not resolved. In germline, CDR1 is LGHNA, CDR2 YSLEER. The CDR3 spans 11 residues. V was shortened by 4 bases and J by 8 bases, with 6 bases between the two germline ends. CDR3 amino acids: CASSLRDEQFF. As DNA, the CDR3 is TGCGCCAGCAGCCTCCGGGATGAGCAGTTCTTC.

The chain employs TRBV7-9 and TRBJ1-1; no firm D call. Germline V gives CDR1 SEHNR, CDR2 FQNEAQ (reference sequence). CDR3 length: 13 residues. V was trimmed by 3 bases and J by 1 base, leaving 6 bases between them. The DNA for the CDR3 is TGTGCCAGCAGCTTTGGTGAGAACACTGAAGCTTTCTTT. This codes for CASSFGENTEAFF.

V usage is TRBV2 and J usage is TRBJ2-5; D not resolved. CDR1 is SNHLY, CDR2 FYNNEI, per germline. The CDR3 sequence is 13 residues long. The ends were cut back, 2 bases at V and 0 bases at J, with 4 bases in the middle. This chain's CDR3 is CASSEYNQETQYF. As DNA, the CDR3 is TGTGCCAGCAGTGAATACAACCAAGAGACCCAGTACTTC.

This sequence joins TRBV5-1 and TRBJ2-2; D possibly matches TRBD1 or TRBD2 (5 bases each). V lost 2 bases to trimming and J lost 6 bases, with 11 bases between them. Germline V gene lookup returns CDR1 SGHRS and CDR2 YFSETQ. The CDR3 loop spans 14 amino acids. CDR3 sequence reads: CASSFEGPSGELFF. In DNA form, the CDR3 reads TGCGCCAGCAGCTTTGAGGGGCCTTCCGGGGAGCTGTTTTTT.

The V gene is TRBV6-5, the J gene TRBJ2-7; TRBD1 is a possible D gene (6 bases). Germline CDR1 and CDR2: MNHEY and SVGAGI. V lost 6 bases, J lost 3 bases, and 15 bases lay in between. This CDR3 comprises 14 residues. The CDR3 loop reads CASSETGPHYEQYF. CDR3 in DNA: TGTGCCAGCAGCGAGACAGGACCCCACTACGAGCAGTACTTC.

A remark on this clone: Germline and junction disagree at one end, which may indicate a read error. The chain uses TRBV5-1 and TRBJ1-4; 8 nucleotides line up with TRBD1. The CDR3 is 14 amino acids. The germline V gene encodes CDR1 SGHRS and CDR2 YFSETQ. CDR3 in amino acids: CASSHPRQGRKLFF. The CDR3 bases are TGTGCCAGCAGCCACCCCCGACAGGGGAGAAAACTGTTTTTT.

V is TRBV7-2 and J is TRBJ1-5; the match to TRBD1 covers 7 bases. V shed 5 bases and J 5 bases; nucleotides not matched to a gene: 9. Germline CDR1 SGHTA, CDR2 FQGNSA. There are 15 residues in the CDR3. CDR3 loop: CASSVRQGIDQPQHF. In DNA form, the CDR3 reads TGTGCCAGCAGCGTCCGACAGGGAATCGATCAGCCCCAGCATTTT.

V usage is TRBV14 and J usage is TRBJ2-5; 8 bases are shared with TRBD1. The CDR3 has 18 residues. V was pared by 0 bases and J by 5 bases, with 14 bases of the junction left unmatched. The germline gives CDR1 SGHDN, CDR2 FVKESK. CDR3 sequence reads: CASSQERDVQGAMETQYF. For the CDR3, the DNA is TGTGCCAGCAGCCAAGAAAGAGATGTGCAGGGGGCAATGGAGACCCAGTACTTC.

This clone was seen once. This chain joins TRBV10-3 and TRBJ1-3, with unresolved D. Trimming shortened V by 4 bases and J by 0 bases, and 4 bases separated the two germline ends. CDR1 is ENHRY and CDR2 is SYGVKD in the germline V gene. The CDR3 contains 13 residues. This CDR3 is CAISGNSGNTIYF. CDR3 in DNA: TGTGCCATCAGTGGAAACTCTGGAAACACCATATATTTT.

This clone was seen a few times. J is TRBJ2-5 and V is TRBV28; tentatively, D is TRBD1 (8 bases). CDR1 is MDHEN and CDR2 is SYDVKM in the germline V gene. The CDR3 covers 15 residues. V was shortened by 6 bases and J by 7 bases, with 21 bases between the two germline ends. The CDR3 DNA sequence: TGTGCCAGCAGGCAAACAGGGGGGGAAAGATGGACCCAGTACTTC. Encoded protein: CASRQTGGERWTQYF.

The V gene is TRBV5-1, the J gene TRBJ1-5; D gene ambiguous. The CDR3 has 17 residues. The ends were cut back, 0 bases at V and 3 bases at J, with 16 bases in the middle. The germline V gene has CDR1 SGHRS and CDR2 YFSETQ. CDR3 sequence (DNA): TGCGCCAGCAGCTTGGGAGAGGGCTTCCGTCCCAATCAGCCCCAGCATTTT. The encoded protein is CASSLGEGFRPNQPQHF.

The chain is built from TRBV18 and TRBJ2-7; 11 positions agree with TRBD1. V gave up 6 bases and J gave up 3 bases; unmatched junction bases: 7. The CDR3 consists of 15 residues. The V gene's germline CDR1 is KGHSH and CDR2 LQKENI. The CDR3 loop reads CASSQIGTGGYEQYF. The CDR3 DNA reads TGTGCCAGCTCTCAAATCGGGACAGGGGGCTACGAGCAGTACTTC. The whole variable domain, remainder taken from reference TRBV18 and TRBJ2-7, is NAGVMQNPRHLVRRRGQEARLRCSPMKGHSHVYWYRQLPEEGLKFMVYLQKENIIDESGMPKERFSAEFPKEGPSILRIQQVVRGDSAAYFCASSQIGTGGYEQYFGPGTRLTVT.

J is TRBJ2-5 and V is TRBV27; the D gene is possibly TRBD1 (5 bases). Germline V gene data show CDR1 as MNHEY and CDR2 as SMNVEV (reference sequence). The CDR3 has 13 residues. V lost 3 bases and J lost 5, with 10 bases in between. The CDR3 loop reads CASSLAGLETQYF. The CDR3 nucleotides read TGTGCCAGCAGTTTGGCAGGGCTCGAGACCCAGTACTTC.

Worth noting for this clone: This same CDR3 is encoded by further DNA sequences in the sample. V usage is TRBV18 and J usage is TRBJ1-5; D gene ambiguous. Germline V gene sequence: CDR1 KGHSH, CDR2 LQKENI. With 0 bases removed from V and 1 base from J, the gap between germline ends came to 1 base. CDR3 length: 13 amino acids. DNA for the CDR3: TGTGCCAGCTCACCACCGAGCAATCAGCCCCAGCATTTT. Translating it yields CASSPPSNQPQHF.

This chain connects TRBV6-5 to TRBJ2-4; D ambiguous. The CDR3 spans 14 residues. Trimming stripped 0 bases from V and 11 bases from J, with 14 bases between. Per germline, CDR1 MNHEY and CDR2 SVGAGI. The CDR3 here is CASSYSIRTWVQYF. CDR3 bases: TGTGCCAGCAGTTACTCGATCCGTACGTGGGTTCAGTACTTC.

This chain uses TRBV2 with TRBJ1-5, with a weak D call TRBD1 (6 bases). Germline V gene data show CDR1 as SNHLY and CDR2 as FYNNEI. The CDR3 length is 13 residues. The V gene lost 9 bases and the J gene lost 1 base, with 10 bases spanning the gap. The CDR3 here is CASTGLSNQPQHF. In nucleotides, the CDR3 is TGTGCCAGTACAGGGTTGAGCAATCAGCCCCAGCATTTT.

The CDR3 region is CAISESAADNQPQHF. CDR3 bases: TGTGCCATCAGTGAGTCGGCGGCGGACAATCAGCCCCAGCATTTT. This chain links TRBV10-3 with TRBJ1-5; D call uncertain. V was shortened by 0 bases and J by 3 bases, with 9 bases between the two germline ends. This CDR3 comprises 15 residues. Germline V CDR1 and CDR2: ENHRY, SYGVKD.

This clone has just one count. The V call is TRBV28, the J call TRBJ2-7; a weak D match, TRBD1 (5 bases). In germline, CDR1 is MDHEN, CDR2 SYDVKM. V lost 7 bases and J 2 bases, leaving 15 bases between the germline ends. The CDR3 length is 14 residues. The CDR3 protein is CASTRTGFAYEQYF. The CDR3 region has the DNA TGTGCCAGCACTCGCACAGGTTTTGCCTACGAGCAGTACTTC.